This T cell receptor (beta chain) was documented in a study of cytomegalovirus exposure and HLA in healthy donors. Overall study: Prior work identified under 130 million unique TCR beta sequences in around 170 million T cells. Regarding the study as a whole: Per published reports, the classifier diagnosed cytomegalovirus status with high specificity and sensitivity.

Worth noting for this clone: Its target is not known.

V shed 4 bases, J shed 5 bases, and the junction held 3 bases outside the gene matches. Germline CDR1 is SGHTA and CDR2 is FQGNSA. There are 14 residues in the CDR3. The PCR was carried out with 60 Vbeta primers and 13 Jbeta primers. Sequencing used immunoSEQ multiplex PCR; TCRdb keeps in-frame clones, though not all of them. This table holds about 160,000 clones, 70% to 80% found once. This TCR was recovered from a man aged 40-55 years in good health and CMV-seronegative. The chain uses TRBV7-2 and TRBJ1-5, with 9 nucleotides matching TRBD1. Sequencing was done on a sample of PBMCs. The DNA for the CDR3 is TGTGCCAGCAGCTCTCGGACAGGGGATCAGCCCCAGCATTTT. Translating it yields CASSSRTGDQPQHF. The variable domain in full, completed from reference TRBV7-2 and TRBJ1-5, reads GAGVSQSPSNKVTEKGKDVELRCDPISGHTALYWYRQSLGQGLEFLIYFQGNSAPDKSGLPSDRFSAERTGGSVSTLTIQRTQQEDSAVYLCASSSRTGDQPQHFGDGTRLSIL.